These 9 T cell receptor beta chains originate from one sample sequenced in a study of cytomegalovirus exposure and HLA in healthy donors. Researchers ran the PCR with 60 Vbeta and 13 Jbeta primers. Using immunoSEQ multiplex PCR, the repertoire was profiled, and TCRdb retains in-frame clones only, with some absent. This sample yields about 110,000 clones, of which about 84% are seen a single time; about 2.2% belongs to the top ten. The source material was PBMCs. These receptors originate from a man aged 30 to 39 in good health and CMV-seronegative.

This clone appeared a few times. The genes are TRBV2 and TRBJ2-1; 11 bases are a match to TRBD2. The trim removed 5 bases at V and 10 bases at J, leaving 10 bases unmatched. The CDR3 spans 15 residues. Per germline, CDR1 SNHLY and CDR2 FYNNEI. The CDR3 sequence is CASSPGTSGLHEQFF. As DNA, the CDR3 is TGTGCCAGCAGTCCCGGGACTAGCGGCCTCCACGAGCAGTTCTTC.

In its sample, this clone was seen once. The chain recombines TRBV29-1 with TRBJ2-1, with a weak D call TRBD2 (6 bases). Germline values: CDR1 SQVTM, CDR2 ANQGSEA. With 8 bases removed from V and 4 bases from J, the gap between germline ends came to 18 bases. CDR3 length equals 14 residues. In DNA, the CDR3 is TGCAGCTGCCCTCAAGCGGGCGATTACAATGAGCAGTTCTTC. Translated: CSCPQAGDYNEQFF.

This chain uses TRBV9 with TRBJ2-7; 8 nucleotides match TRBD1. The CDR3 totals 15 residues. V dropped 4 bases and J dropped 4; count of bases not matched to a gene: 10. Per the germline V gene, CDR1 is SGDLS and CDR2 is YYNGEE. CDR3 amino acids: CASSSGGGGDYEQYF. CDR3 DNA sequence: TGTGCCAGCAGCTCAGGGGGCGGAGGGGATTACGAGCAGTACTTC.

The chain couples TRBV14 to TRBJ2-7; tentatively, D is TRBD1 (5 bases). CDR1 is SGHDN, CDR2 FVKESK, per germline. The CDR3 totals 14 residues. V lost 2 bases, J lost 1 base, and 9 bases lay in between. In DNA form, the CDR3 reads TGTGCCAGCAGCCAATCCAGGGTTTCCTACGAGCAGTACTTC. This codes for CASSQSRVSYEQYF.

The genes are TRBV19 and TRBJ1-1; D is unresolved. Germline V gene data show CDR1 as LNHDA and CDR2 as SQIVND (reference sequence). The V end lost 7 bases, the J end lost 5 bases, and 20 bases lay between the germline ends. This CDR3 spans 15 amino acids. As DNA, the CDR3 is TGTGCCAGTACCCCTCCCCCCGAGACACCTACTGAAGCTTTCTTT. Protein product: CASTPPPETPTEAFF.

The genes are TRBV28 and TRBJ2-7; no reliable D call. In germline, CDR1 is MDHEN, CDR2 SYDVKM. The CDR3 spans 10 residues. V shed 5 bases and J shed 10 bases, with 9 bases lying between them. CDR3 sequence reads: CASSVSPQYF. The DNA for the CDR3 is TGTGCCAGCAGTGTGAGTCCACAGTACTTC.

This clone was observed once. This chain uses TRBV7-2 with TRBJ2-7; 13 bases match TRBD2. The germline CDR1 and CDR2 sequences are SGHTA and FQGNSA. V lost 4 bases and J lost 2; bases outside the gene matches: 5. There are 16 residues in the CDR3. In nucleotides, the CDR3 is TGTGCCAGCAGCTCACGGACTAGCGGGAGACCCTACGAGCAGTACTTC. It codes for CASSSRTSGRPYEQYF.

This chain uses TRBV28 with TRBJ1-3, with a possible D match to TRBD1 (5 bases). The V gene lost 3 bases and the J gene lost 1 base, with 16 bases spanning the gap. Germline lookup yields CDR1 MDHEN and CDR2 SYDVKM. There are 17 residues in the CDR3. The CDR3 DNA reads TGTGCCAGCAGTTTTTGGACAATAACTGAATCTGGAAACACCATATATTTT. It codes for CASSFWTITESGNTIYF.

The chain has TRBV18 and TRBJ1-1; 7 positions match TRBD1. The J segment lost 7 bases and the V segment lost 5 bases, leaving 7 bases of the junction unmatched. Germline CDR1 and CDR2: KGHSH and LQKENI. The CDR3 is 13 amino acids. CDR3 amino acids: CASSSTGDSEAFF. The CDR3 nucleotides read TGTGCCAGCTCATCCACAGGGGATAGTGAAGCTTTCTTT.